The T cell receptor (beta chain) described here comes from a study of shared clonotypes between healthy human individuals. CD8 cells regarded as naive lacked CD45RO, were positively chosen for CCR7, and omitted terminally differentiated effector memory CD45RA+ cells. CDR1 is SEHNR, CDR2 FQNEAQ, per germline (reference sequence). Trimming left V 1 base short and J 4 bases short, with 13 bases between. This CDR3 has 15 residues. Using 200 ng DNA, 30,000 to 35,000 T cell genomes, the sorted-subset replicate PCRs were run. The protocol was immunoSEQ multiplex PCR, while the TCRdb copy is restricted to in-frame clones and leaves out a portion. Of approximately 1.9 million clones in the sample, just over 90% are singletons; the top ten hold around 1.8%.

Sequencing used naive CD8+ T cells from PBMCs. The receptor's source is a man younger than 30 in good health. Some clones in this sample may be carry-over from other donors' samples. V gene TRBV7-9 combines with J gene TRBJ1-2; D might be TRBD1 (5 bases). CDR3 in amino acids: CASSLVFWDGYGYTF. CDR3 bases: TGTGCCAGCAGCTTAGTTTTTTGGGACGGCTATGGCTACACCTTC. The full variable domain, its missing parts supplied by reference TRBV7-9 and TRBJ1-2, is DTGVSQNPRHKITKRGQNVTFRCDPISEHNRLYWYRQTLGQGPEFLTYFQNEAQLEKSRLLSDRFSAERPKGSFSTLEIQRTEQGDSAMYLCASSLVFWDGYGYTFGSGTRLTVV.